This T cell receptor beta chain was sequenced during a study of PD-1 blockade in classical Hodgkin lymphoma. Study findings and constraints: Complete responders entered with baseline diversity on par with newly diagnosed patients, the results showed. Among the patients, those starting nivolumab under 1 year after ASCT were excluded. Significantly greater TCR diversity emerged by C4D1 in CD4+ cells but not CD8+ cells.

Time point indicated: cycle 4 day 1 (C4D1), after more than five weeks of nivolumab. Autologous stem cell transplantation was followed by relapse in every patient, and brentuximab vedotin exposure varied. Purification of CD4+ T cells from thawed PBMCs was achieved by magnetic negative selection. The repertoire was sequenced with immunoSEQ multiplex PCR; TCRdb's copy has only in-frame clones and lacks some. The sample has tens of thousands of clones, 75% to 90% seen once; the top ten hold approximately 2.8%. Concerning this clone: Its cognate antigen is unknown.

Germline V gene lookup returns CDR1 SGHNT and CDR2 YYREEE (reference sequence). The CDR3 covers 12 residues. The V end was cut by 3 bases, the J end by 4 bases, with 8 bases between. Sequenced material: CD4+ T cells from blood, taken before the fourth cycle of nivolumab. The V gene is TRBV5-4, the J gene TRBJ2-7; D gene unclear. The clonotype was recovered from a human donor with classical Hodgkin lymphoma. The CDR3 sequence: CASSSDMYEQYF. In DNA form, the CDR3 reads TGTGCCAGCAGCTCGGATATGTACGAGCAGTACTTC.